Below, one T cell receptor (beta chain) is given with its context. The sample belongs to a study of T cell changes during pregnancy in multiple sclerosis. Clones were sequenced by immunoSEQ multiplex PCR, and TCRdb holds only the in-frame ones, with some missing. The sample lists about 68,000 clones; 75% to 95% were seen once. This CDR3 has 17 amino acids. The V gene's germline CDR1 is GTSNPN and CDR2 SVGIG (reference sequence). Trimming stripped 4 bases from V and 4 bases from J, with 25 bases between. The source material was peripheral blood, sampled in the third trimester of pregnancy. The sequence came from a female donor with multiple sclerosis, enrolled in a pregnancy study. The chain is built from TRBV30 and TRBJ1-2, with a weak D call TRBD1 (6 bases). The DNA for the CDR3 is TGTGCCTGGACGTCCAGGAGCAACAGGGTGAGGACCTATGGCTACACCTTC. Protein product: CAWTSRSNRVRTYGYTF.